This entry lists 18 T cell receptor beta chains sequenced from one sample in a study of regulatory and conventional T cells in RAG deficiency. This table comes from immunoSEQ multiplex PCR, and its TCRdb copy is limited to in-frame clones, with some not included. The sample carries tens of thousands of clones, 75% to 95% recorded once. The sorted regulatory T cells were CD4+, CD25-high and CD127-low, with genomic DNA sequenced. These same data were also listed under a study on regulatory T cells. That work states: The PCR used 52 TRBV and 13 TRBJ primers.

The sample consisted of Tregs sorted from blood. These receptors all come from a human donor in good health.

This chain uses TRBV19 with TRBJ2-2, with D perhaps TRBD2 (5 bases). The V gene's germline CDR1 is LNHDA and CDR2 SQIVND (reference sequence). The V end was cut by 3 bases, the J end by 4 bases, with 15 bases between. This CDR3 is 16 amino acids long. This chain's CDR3 is CASSISRVAGTGELFF. The CDR3 nucleotides read TGTGCCAGTAGTATCTCCCGCGTGGCGGGCACCGGGGAGCTGTTTTTT.

V is TRBV2 and J is TRBJ1-5, with 7 positions matching TRBD1. This CDR3 is built from 17 residues. Germline lookup yields CDR1 SNHLY and CDR2 FYNNEI. V trimming: 4 bases; J trimming: 1 base; junction bases outside the gene matches: 10. CDR3 sequence: CASSGRLTGDSNQPQHF. In nucleotides, the CDR3 is TGTGCCAGCAGTGGACGCCTTACAGGGGACAGCAATCAGCCCCAGCATTTT.

This chain uses TRBV2 with TRBJ1-3, with D uncertain. Germline CDR1 SNHLY, CDR2 FYNNEI. The V end was cut by 7 bases, the J end by 4 bases, with 8 bases between. The CDR3 extends over 12 amino acids. CDR3 DNA sequence: TGTGCCAGCATTGCCACAGGAAACACCATATATTTT. Amino acid sequence: CASIATGNTIYF.

V gene TRBV19 combines with J gene TRBJ1-6, with D maybe TRBD1 (6 bases). Trimming took 5 bases from V and 1 from J, leaving 15 bases between them. The CDR3 spans 17 residues. The germline V gene has CDR1 LNHDA and CDR2 SQIVND (reference sequence). The CDR3 coding sequence is TGTGCCAGTAGTTTAATCCAGGGGTGGTCCTATAATTCACCCCTCCACTTT. It translates to CASSLIQGWSYNSPLHF.

The rearrangement joins TRBV29-1 to TRBJ2-5; D is undetermined. This CDR3 is built from 12 residues. Trimming stripped 0 bases from V and 3 bases from J, with 5 bases between. CDR1 and CDR2 from the germline V gene are SQVTM and ANQGSEA. For the CDR3, the DNA is TGCAGCGTTGAAGACCGAGAAGAGACCCAGTACTTC. Encoded protein: CSVEDREETQYF.

This clone came up once. The chain is built from TRBV6-5 and TRBJ1-6; no reliable D call. This CDR3 has 16 residues. Germline V gene sequence: CDR1 MNHEY, CDR2 SVGAGI. Trimming stripped 4 bases from V and 4 bases from J, with 14 bases between. The CDR3 is CASSSRTVEYNSPLHF. The CDR3 DNA reads TGTGCCAGCAGTTCCAGGACGGTTGAATATAATTCACCCCTCCACTTT.

This clone came up once. The gene calls are TRBV29-1 and TRBJ1-1; TRBD1 matches at 7 bases. Germline lookup yields CDR1 SQVTM and CDR2 ANQGSEA. V was pared by 7 bases and J by 9 bases, with 11 bases of the junction left unmatched. CDR3 size: 12 residues. CDR3 DNA: TGCAGCGCGAAAGGGACAGTTTTTAAAGCTTTCTTT. It yields the protein CSAKGTVFKAFF.

V gene TRBV5-4 combines with J gene TRBJ2-2; 10 bases line up with TRBD2. Germline-derived CDR1 and CDR2 are SGHNT and YYREEE (reference sequence). This CDR3 spans 15 amino acids. The V segment lost 4 bases and the J segment 2 bases; nucleotides outside the gene matches: 2. The CDR3 protein is CASSQRGGNTGELFF. The CDR3 DNA reads TGTGCCAGCAGCCAGCGGGGGGGCAACACCGGGGAGCTGTTTTTT.

V is TRBV10-3 and J is TRBJ2-2; the D is unclear. This CDR3 comprises 15 residues. Germline-derived CDR1 and CDR2 are ENHRY and SYGVKD. The V end lost 2 bases, the J end lost 0 bases, and 7 bases lay between the germline ends. CDR3 residues: CAISEATPNTGELFF. The CDR3, as DNA: TGTGCCATCAGTGAGGCGACTCCGAACACCGGGGAGCTGTTTTTT.

This chain uses TRBV10-3 with TRBJ1-1; D unresolved. CDR1 ENHRY and CDR2 SYGVKD come from the germline V gene. V lost 7 bases and J lost 4, with 16 bases in between. This CDR3 has 14 amino acids. The CDR3 is CAIKSNGVGTEAFF. The CDR3 region has the DNA TGTGCCATCAAGTCGAACGGTGTTGGCACTGAAGCTTTCTTT.

The gene calls are TRBV7-2 and TRBJ2-7, with D possibly matching TRBD2 (6 bases). This CDR3 contains 12 residues. V was pared by 7 bases and J by 6 bases, with 13 bases between. Per the germline V gene, CDR1 is SGHTA and CDR2 is FQGNSA. Here the CDR3 DNA reads TGTGCCAGCAATAACGTCGGGGGCGAGCAGTACTTC. Amino acids: CASNNVGGEQYF.

This sequence joins TRBV30 and TRBJ1-1, with D hard to call. V was cut by 0 bases and J by 1 base, with 6 bases left in between. This CDR3 has 13 residues. Germline V CDR1 and CDR2: GTSNPN, SVGIG (reference sequence). For the CDR3, the DNA is TGTGCCTGGAGTGTAAGGTGGAACACTGAAGCTTTCTTT. This encodes CAWSVRWNTEAFF.

The chain combines TRBV19 with TRBJ2-5; TRBD2 matches at 8 bases. Unmatched junction bases numbered 9, after V lost 6 bases and J lost 3 bases. The CDR3 covers 15 residues. CDR1 and CDR2 (germline): LNHDA, SQIVND (reference sequence). The chain's CDR3 is CASSLGAGGEETQYF. In nucleotides, the CDR3 is TGTGCCAGTAGCCTCGGGGCGGGGGGAGAAGAGACCCAGTACTTC. The variable domain in full, completed from reference TRBV19 and TRBJ2-5, reads DGGITQSPKYLFRKEGQNVTLSCEQNLNHDAMYWYRQDPGQGLRLIYYSQIVNDFQKGDIAEGYSVSREKKESFPLTVTSAQKNPTAFYLCASSLGAGGEETQYFGPGTRLLVL.

V usage is TRBV5-6 and J usage is TRBJ1-1; D not resolved. Between the trimmed V and J ends, which lost 3 bases and 0 bases, there was a span of 18 bases. The CDR3 spans 17 residues. Germline CDR1 reads SGHDT; CDR2 reads YYEEEE. The CDR3 sequence: CASSWRRGLNMNTEAFF. The CDR3 DNA follows: TGTGCCAGCAGCTGGCGCCGAGGGCTAAACATGAACACTGAAGCTTTCTTT.

The chain joins TRBV19 to TRBJ1-2; the D gene is possibly TRBD1 (6 bases). The CDR3 is 14 residues long. The V end was cut by 8 bases, the J end by 7 bases, with 20 bases between. Germline CDR1 and CDR2: LNHDA and SQIVND (reference sequence). CDR3 loop: CASCELDSSGGYTF. The CDR3 DNA sequence: TGTGCCAGTTGCGAATTGGACAGTTCTGGTGGCTACACCTTC.

The chain uses TRBV7-9 and TRBJ1-4, with 7 bases matching TRBD1. The V gene end was trimmed by 3 bases and the J gene end by 7 bases; junction bases not matched to a gene: 2. This CDR3 region has 13 residues. The germline CDR1 and CDR2 sequences are SEHNR and FQNEAQ (reference sequence). The CDR3 loop reads CASSFHRGEKLFF. The CDR3 coding sequence is TGTGCCAGCAGCTTCCACAGGGGTGAAAAACTGTTTTTT.

The chain has TRBV7-9 and TRBJ2-5, with D unclear. Trimming shortened V by 3 bases and J by 3 bases, and 5 bases separated the two germline ends. Looked up from germline, CDR1 is SEHNR and CDR2 is FQNEAQ (reference sequence). The CDR3 contains 12 residues. CDR3 nucleotide sequence: TGTGCCAGCAGCTTGGCAGAAGAGACCCAGTACTTC. It specifies CASSLAEETQYF.

The table lists this clone with a count of one. The CDR3 region is CASSRQGFTYEQYF. CDR3 coding DNA: TGTGCCAGCAGCCGTCAGGGGTTCACCTACGAGCAGTACTTC. This chain joins TRBV5-5 and TRBJ2-7; D might be TRBD1 (6 bases). Germline CDR1 SGHKS, CDR2 YYEKEE (reference sequence). The V and J ends lost 4 bases and 2 bases respectively, with 13 bases between them. There are 14 residues in the CDR3.